What follows are 4 T cell receptor beta chains derived from one specimen sequenced in a study of blood T cells in healthy people across ages. Using a J-beta primer mix together with a sample-barcoded 5' primer, a second PCR was run for about 6 to 11 cycles. TCRdb called the 5' RACE reads again in MiXCR, with one record for every CDR3 protein. The sample holds roughly 1.5 million distinct CDR3 sequences, roughly 43% seen once. The sequencing sample was made of blood. The receptors were gathered from a woman between 18 and 29 years old in good health.

The V gene is TRBV7-2, the J gene TRBJ2-3; 8 positions match TRBD2. The germline V gene has CDR1 SGHTA and CDR2 FQGNSA. V was clipped by 2 bases and J by 2 bases; unmatched bases: 6. The CDR3 consists of 16 residues. The CDR3 sequence is CASSLRGGGTTDTQYF. The CDR3 bases are TGTGCCAGCAGCTTAAGGGGCGGGGGGACCACAGATACGCAGTATTTT. The whole variable domain, remainder taken from reference TRBV7-2 and TRBJ2-3, is GAGVSQSPSNKVTEKGKDVELRCDPISGHTALYWYRQSLGQGLEFLIYFQGNSAPDKSGLPSDRFSAERTGGSVSTLTIQRTQQEDSAVYLCASSLRGGGTTDTQYFGPGTRLTVL.

The rearrangement links TRBV3-1 to TRBJ1-1, with D unresolved. There are 15 residues in the CDR3. The V end lost 4 bases, the J end lost 1 base, and 13 bases lay between the germline ends. Germline lookup yields CDR1 LGHDT and CDR2 YNNKEL (reference sequence). CDR3 coding DNA: TGTGCCAGCAGCCCCCCTCCGTCGGGGAACACTGAAGCTTTCTTT. Protein sequence: CASSPPPSGNTEAFF. The variable domain in full, completed from reference TRBV3-1 and TRBJ1-1, reads DTAVSQTPKYLVTQMGNDKSIKCEQNLGHDTMYWYKQDSKKFLKIMFSYNNKELIINETVPNRFSPKSPDKAHLNLHINSLELGDSAVYFCASSPPPSGNTEAFFGQGTRLTVV.

Points on this clonotype: This may arise from a read error, as a much more abundant clone is one base away. The V and J genes are TRBV29-1 and TRBJ2-7, with D uncertain. V was trimmed by 1 base and J by 7 bases, leaving 20 bases between them. CDR1 SQVTM and CDR2 ANQGSEA come from the germline V gene. This CDR3 contains 15 residues. This CDR3 reads CSVEGPLGSRDEQYF. The DNA for the CDR3 is TGCAGCGTTGAAGGGCCCCTTGGCAGTCGTGATGAGCAGTACTTC.

In this sample, this clonotype turned up once. The genes are TRBV29-1 and TRBJ2-3; 7 bases fit TRBD2. This CDR3 comprises 14 residues. Per germline, CDR1 SQVTM and CDR2 ANQGSEA. The V and J ends lost 4 bases and 1 base, in that order; junction bases with no gene match: 5. In DNA form, the CDR3 reads TGCAGCGTTGTGTGGCTAGCGGGCACAGATACGCAGTATTTT. It encodes CSVVWLAGTDTQYF.